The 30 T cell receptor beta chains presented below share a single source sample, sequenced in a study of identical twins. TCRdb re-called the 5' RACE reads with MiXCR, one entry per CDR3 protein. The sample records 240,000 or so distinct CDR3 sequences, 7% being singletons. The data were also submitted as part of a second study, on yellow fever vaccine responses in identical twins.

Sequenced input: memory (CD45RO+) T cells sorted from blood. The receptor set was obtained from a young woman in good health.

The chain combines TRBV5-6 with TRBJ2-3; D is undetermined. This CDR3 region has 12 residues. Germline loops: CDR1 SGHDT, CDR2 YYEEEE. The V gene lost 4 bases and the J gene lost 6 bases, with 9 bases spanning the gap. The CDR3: CASSLNRDTQYF. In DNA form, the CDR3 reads TGTGCCAGCAGCCTAAACCGGGATACGCAGTATTTT.

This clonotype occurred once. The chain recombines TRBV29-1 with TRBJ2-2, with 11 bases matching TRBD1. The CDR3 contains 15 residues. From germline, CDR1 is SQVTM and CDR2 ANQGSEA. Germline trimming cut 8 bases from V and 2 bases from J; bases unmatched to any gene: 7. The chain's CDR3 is CSTAGTGGNTGELFF. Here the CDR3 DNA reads TGCAGCACTGCCGGGACAGGGGGTAACACCGGGGAGCTGTTTTTT.

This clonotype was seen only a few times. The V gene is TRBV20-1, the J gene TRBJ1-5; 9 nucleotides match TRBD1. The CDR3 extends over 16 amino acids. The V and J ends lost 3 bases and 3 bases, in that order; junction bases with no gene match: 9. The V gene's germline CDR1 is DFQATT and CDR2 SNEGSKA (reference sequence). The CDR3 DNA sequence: TGCAGTGCTAGGAAAAGAACAGGGGGCCTCAATCAGCCCCAGCATTTT. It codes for CSARKRTGGLNQPQHF.

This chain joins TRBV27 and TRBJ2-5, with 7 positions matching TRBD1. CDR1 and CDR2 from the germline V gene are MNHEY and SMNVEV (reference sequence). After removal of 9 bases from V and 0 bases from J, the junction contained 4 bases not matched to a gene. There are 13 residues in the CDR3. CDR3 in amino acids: CARETGYQETQYF. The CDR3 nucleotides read TGTGCCAGGGAGACAGGGTACCAAGAGACCCAGTACTTC.

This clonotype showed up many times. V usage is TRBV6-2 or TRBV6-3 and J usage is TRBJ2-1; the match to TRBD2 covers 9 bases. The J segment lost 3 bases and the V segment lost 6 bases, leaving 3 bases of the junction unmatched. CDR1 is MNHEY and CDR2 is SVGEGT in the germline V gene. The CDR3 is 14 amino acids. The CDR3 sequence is CASSVAGDYNEQFF. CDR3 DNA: TGTGCCAGCAGCGTAGCGGGGGACTACAATGAGCAGTTCTTC.

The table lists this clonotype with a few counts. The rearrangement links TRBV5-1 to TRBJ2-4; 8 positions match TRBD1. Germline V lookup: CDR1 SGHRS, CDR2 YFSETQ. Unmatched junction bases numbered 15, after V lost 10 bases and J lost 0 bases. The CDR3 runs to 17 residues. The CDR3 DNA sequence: TGCGCCCCCCGGGCCAGGGGGCCGTTCCTAGCCAAAAACATTCAGTACTTC. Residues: CAPRARGPFLAKNIQYF.

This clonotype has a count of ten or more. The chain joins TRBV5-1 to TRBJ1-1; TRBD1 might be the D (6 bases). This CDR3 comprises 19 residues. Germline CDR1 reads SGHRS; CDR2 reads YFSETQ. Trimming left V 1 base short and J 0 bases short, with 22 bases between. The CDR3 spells CASSLNGIGKGVLNTEAFF. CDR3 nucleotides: TGCGCCAGCAGCTTGAATGGTATTGGGAAGGGGGTTCTGAACACTGAAGCTTTCTTT.

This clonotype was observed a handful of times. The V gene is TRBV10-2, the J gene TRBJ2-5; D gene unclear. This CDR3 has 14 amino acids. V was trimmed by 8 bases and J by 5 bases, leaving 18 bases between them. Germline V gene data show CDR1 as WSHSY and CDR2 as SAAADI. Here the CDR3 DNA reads TGCGCCAGCCGACATATACCTGCCGGGGAGACCCAGTACTTC. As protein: CASRHIPAGETQYF.

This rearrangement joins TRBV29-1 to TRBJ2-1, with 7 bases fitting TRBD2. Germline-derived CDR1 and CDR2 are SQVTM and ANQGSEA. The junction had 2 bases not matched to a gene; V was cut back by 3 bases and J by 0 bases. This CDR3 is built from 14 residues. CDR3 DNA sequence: TGCAGCGTTGAGGGGACTATCTCCTACAATGAGCAGTTCTTC. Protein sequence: CSVEGTISYNEQFF.

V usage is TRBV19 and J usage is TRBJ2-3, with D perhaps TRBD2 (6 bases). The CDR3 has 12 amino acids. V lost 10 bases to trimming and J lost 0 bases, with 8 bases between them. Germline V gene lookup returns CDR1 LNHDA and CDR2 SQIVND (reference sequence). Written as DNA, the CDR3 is TGTGCCACCCGGGGGAGCACAGATACGCAGTATTTT. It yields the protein CATRGSTDTQYF.

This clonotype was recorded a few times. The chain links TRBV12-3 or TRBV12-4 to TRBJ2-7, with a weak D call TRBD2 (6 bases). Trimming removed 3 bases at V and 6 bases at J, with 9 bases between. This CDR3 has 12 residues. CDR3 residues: CASSFRRGEQYF. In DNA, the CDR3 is TGTGCCAGCAGTTTTAGGAGGGGCGAGCAGTACTTC.

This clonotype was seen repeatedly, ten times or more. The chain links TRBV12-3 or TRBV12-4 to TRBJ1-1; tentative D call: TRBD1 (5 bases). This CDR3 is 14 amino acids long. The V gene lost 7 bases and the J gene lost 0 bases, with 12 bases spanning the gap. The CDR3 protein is CASKPGRLNTEAFF. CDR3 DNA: TGTGCCAGCAAACCGGGACGGTTGAACACTGAAGCTTTCTTT.

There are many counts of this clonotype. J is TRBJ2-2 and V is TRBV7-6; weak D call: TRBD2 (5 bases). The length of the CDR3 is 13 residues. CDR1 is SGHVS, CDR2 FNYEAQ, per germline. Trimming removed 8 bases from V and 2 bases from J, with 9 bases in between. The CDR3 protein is CASQGLNTGELFF. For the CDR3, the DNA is TGTGCCAGCCAAGGACTCAACACCGGGGAGCTGTTTTTT.

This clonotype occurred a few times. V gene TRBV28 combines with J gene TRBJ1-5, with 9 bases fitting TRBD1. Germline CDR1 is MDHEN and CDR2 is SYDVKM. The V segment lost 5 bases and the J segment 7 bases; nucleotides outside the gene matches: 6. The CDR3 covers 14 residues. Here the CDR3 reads CASSPWTGEQPQHF. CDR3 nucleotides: TGTGCCAGCAGTCCGTGGACAGGGGAACAGCCCCAGCATTTT.

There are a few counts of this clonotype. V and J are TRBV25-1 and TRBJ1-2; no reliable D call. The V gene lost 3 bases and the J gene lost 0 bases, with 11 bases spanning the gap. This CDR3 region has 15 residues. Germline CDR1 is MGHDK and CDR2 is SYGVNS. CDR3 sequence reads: CASSDPNGANYGYTF. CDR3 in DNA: TGTGCCAGCAGTGATCCTAACGGAGCTAACTATGGCTACACCTTC.

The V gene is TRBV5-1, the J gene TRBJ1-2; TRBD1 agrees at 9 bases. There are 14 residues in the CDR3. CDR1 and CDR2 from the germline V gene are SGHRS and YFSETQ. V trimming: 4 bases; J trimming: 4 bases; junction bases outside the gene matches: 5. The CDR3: CASSAGTGPYGYTF. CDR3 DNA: TGCGCCAGCAGCGCCGGGACAGGGCCCTATGGCTACACCTTC.

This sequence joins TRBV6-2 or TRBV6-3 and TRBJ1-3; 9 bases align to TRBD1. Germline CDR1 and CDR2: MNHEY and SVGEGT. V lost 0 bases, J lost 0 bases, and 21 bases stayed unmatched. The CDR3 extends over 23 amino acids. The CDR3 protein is CASSYSLRYGGRQGDLSGNTIYF. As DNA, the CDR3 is TGTGCCAGCAGTTACTCGTTAAGGTATGGAGGTCGACAGGGGGACCTCTCTGGAAACACCATATATTTT.

The CDR3, as DNA: TGTGCCAGCAGCCAGGGGCCCTGGTACGAGCAGTACGTC. Protein sequence: CASSQGPWYEQYV. This rearrangement joins TRBV5-5 to TRBJ2-7; the D gene is possibly TRBD1 (6 bases). The CDR3 loop spans 13 amino acids. Germline assignment: CDR1 SGHKS and CDR2 YYEKEE (reference sequence). V shed 4 bases and J shed 4 bases, with 12 bases lying between them.

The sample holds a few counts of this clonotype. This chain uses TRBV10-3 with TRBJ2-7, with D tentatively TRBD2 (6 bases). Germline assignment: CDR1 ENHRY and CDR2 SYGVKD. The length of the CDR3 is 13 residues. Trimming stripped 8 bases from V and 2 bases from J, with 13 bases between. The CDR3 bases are TGTGCCATCGCGGCTAGCGAGGCCTACGAGCAGTACGTC. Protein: CAIAASEAYEQYV.

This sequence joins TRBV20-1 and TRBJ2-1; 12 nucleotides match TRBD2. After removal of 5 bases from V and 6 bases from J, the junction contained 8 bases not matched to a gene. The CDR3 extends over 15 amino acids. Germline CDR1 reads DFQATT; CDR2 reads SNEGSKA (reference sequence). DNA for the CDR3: TGCAGTGCTCGGAGACTAGCGGGAGTAAGCAATGAGCAGTTCTTC. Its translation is CSARRLAGVSNEQFF.

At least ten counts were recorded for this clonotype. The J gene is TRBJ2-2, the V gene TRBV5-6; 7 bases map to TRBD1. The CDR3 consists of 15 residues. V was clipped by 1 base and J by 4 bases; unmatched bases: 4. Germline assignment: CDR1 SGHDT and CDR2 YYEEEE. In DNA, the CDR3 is TGTGCCAGCAGCTTGAAACAGGGGAGCACCGGGGAGCTGTTTTTT. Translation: CASSLKQGSTGELFF.

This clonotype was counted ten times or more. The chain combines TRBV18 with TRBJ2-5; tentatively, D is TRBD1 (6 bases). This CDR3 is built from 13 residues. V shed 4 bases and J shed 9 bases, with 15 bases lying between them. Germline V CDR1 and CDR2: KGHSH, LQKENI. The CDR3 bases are TGTGCCAGCTCACTGACGGACAGCCGGGCCCAGTACTTC. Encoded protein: CASSLTDSRAQYF.

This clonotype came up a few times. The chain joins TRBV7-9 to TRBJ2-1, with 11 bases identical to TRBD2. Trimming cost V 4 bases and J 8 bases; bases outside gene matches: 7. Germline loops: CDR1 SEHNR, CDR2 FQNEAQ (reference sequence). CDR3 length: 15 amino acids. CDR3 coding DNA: TGTGCCAGCAGCTGGGAACTAGCGGGAGTTTATGAGCAGTTCTTC. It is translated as CASSWELAGVYEQFF.

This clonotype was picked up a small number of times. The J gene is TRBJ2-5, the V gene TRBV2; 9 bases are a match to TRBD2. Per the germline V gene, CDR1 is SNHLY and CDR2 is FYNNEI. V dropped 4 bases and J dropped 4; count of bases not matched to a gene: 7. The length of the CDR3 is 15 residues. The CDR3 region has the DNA TGTGCCAGCAGTGGGGTAGCGGGGGCGGGAGAGACCCAGTACTTC. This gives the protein CASSGVAGAGETQYF.

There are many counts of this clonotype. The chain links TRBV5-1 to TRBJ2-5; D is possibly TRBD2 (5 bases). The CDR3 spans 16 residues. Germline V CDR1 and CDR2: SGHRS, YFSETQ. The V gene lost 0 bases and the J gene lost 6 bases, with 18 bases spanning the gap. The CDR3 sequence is CASSLDSLGGFQTQYF. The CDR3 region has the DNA TGCGCCAGCAGCTTGGATAGTTTAGGAGGCTTCCAGACCCAGTACTTC. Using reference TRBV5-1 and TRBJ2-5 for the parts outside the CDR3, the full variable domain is KAGVTQTPRYLIKTRGQQVTLSCSPISGHRSVSWYQQTPGQGLQFLFEYFSETQRNKGNFPGRFSGRQFSNSRSEMNVSTLELGDSALYLCASSLDSLGGFQTQYFGPGTRLLVL.

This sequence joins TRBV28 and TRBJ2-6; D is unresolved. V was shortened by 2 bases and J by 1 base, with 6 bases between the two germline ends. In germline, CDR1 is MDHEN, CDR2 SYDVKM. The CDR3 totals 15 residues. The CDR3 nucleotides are TGTGCCAGCAGTTTAACCGTTTCTGGGGCCAACGTCCTGACTTTC. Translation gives CASSLTVSGANVLTF. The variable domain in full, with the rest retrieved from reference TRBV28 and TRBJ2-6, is DVKVTQSSRYLVKRTGEKVFLECVQDMDHENMFWYRQDPGLGLRLIYFSYDVKMKEKGDIPEGYSVSREKKERFSLILESASTNQTSMYLCASSLTVSGANVLTFGAGSRLTVL.

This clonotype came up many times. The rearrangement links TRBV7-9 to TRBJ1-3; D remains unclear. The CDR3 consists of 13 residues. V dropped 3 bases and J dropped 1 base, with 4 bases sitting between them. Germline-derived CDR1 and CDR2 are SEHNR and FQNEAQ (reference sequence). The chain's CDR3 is CASSFQSGNTIYF. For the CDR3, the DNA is TGTGCCAGCAGCTTTCAGTCTGGAAACACCATATATTTT.

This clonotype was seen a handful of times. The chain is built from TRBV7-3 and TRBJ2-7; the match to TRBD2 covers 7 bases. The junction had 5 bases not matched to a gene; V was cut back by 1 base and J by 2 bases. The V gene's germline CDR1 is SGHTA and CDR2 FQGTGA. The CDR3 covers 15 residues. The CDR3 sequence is CASSLMASGTYEQYF. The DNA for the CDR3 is TGTGCCAGCAGCTTAATGGCTAGCGGCACCTACGAGCAGTACTTC.

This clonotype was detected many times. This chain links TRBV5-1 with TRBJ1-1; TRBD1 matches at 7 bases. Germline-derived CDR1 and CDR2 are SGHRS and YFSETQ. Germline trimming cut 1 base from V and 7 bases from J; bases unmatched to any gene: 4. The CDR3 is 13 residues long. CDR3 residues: CASSLTGESEAFF. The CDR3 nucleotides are TGCGCCAGCAGCTTGACAGGGGAGAGTGAAGCTTTCTTT.

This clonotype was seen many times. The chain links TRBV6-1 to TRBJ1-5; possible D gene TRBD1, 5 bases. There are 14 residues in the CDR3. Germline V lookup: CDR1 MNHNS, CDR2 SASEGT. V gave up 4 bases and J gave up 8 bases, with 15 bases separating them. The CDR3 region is CASSAQGSGEPQHF. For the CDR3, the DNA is TGTGCCAGCAGTGCTCAGGGTTCCGGGGAGCCCCAGCATTTT.